The 6 T cell receptor beta chains listed next were all sequenced from one sample in a study of cytomegalovirus exposure and HLA in healthy donors. Produced via immunoSEQ multiplex PCR; TCRdb's table is partial and in-frame only. In the table there are roughly 300,000 clones, roughly 88% of which are singletons. The sample comprised PBMCs. Source of these receptors: a woman aged 18-30 years in good health and CMV-seronegative.

The chain carries TRBV29-1 and TRBJ2-7, with 12 nucleotides matching TRBD2. Germline-derived CDR1 and CDR2 are SQVTM and ANQGSEA. The CDR3 has 14 amino acids. The J segment lost 5 bases and the V segment lost 4 bases, leaving 6 bases of the junction unmatched. The CDR3 here is CSVVRLAGDHEQYF. DNA for the CDR3: TGCAGCGTTGTGAGACTAGCGGGAGACCACGAGCAGTACTTC.

The chain joins TRBV5-4 to TRBJ1-1; D call uncertain. In germline, CDR1 is SGHNT, CDR2 YYREEE (reference sequence). CDR3 length: 13 amino acids. V lost 4 bases to trimming and J lost 7 bases, with 14 bases between them. The CDR3 nucleotides are TGTGCCAGCAGCGCGGACGGGGTCCTTGAAGCTTTCTTT. It yields the protein CASSADGVLEAFF. The whole variable domain, remainder taken from reference TRBV5-4 and TRBJ1-1, is ETGVTQSPTHLIKTRGQQVTLRCSSQSGHNTVSWYQQALGQGPQFIFQYYREEENGRGNFPPRFSGLQFPNYSSELNVNALELDDSALYLCASSADGVLEAFFGQGTRLTVV.

The V gene is TRBV10-3, the J gene TRBJ2-7, with 7 bases aligning to TRBD2. This CDR3 region has 17 residues. The V gene end was trimmed by 5 bases and the J gene end by 0 bases; junction bases not matched to a gene: 13. Germline-derived CDR1 and CDR2 are ENHRY and SYGVKD. DNA of the CDR3: TGTGCCATCAGTACCCCGACGGCTAGCGGAAGCTCCTACGAGCAGTACTTC. Translating it yields CAISTPTASGSSYEQYF.

This clone was detected only a few times. The rearrangement uses TRBV18 and TRBJ1-6; maybe TRBD1 (6 bases). The CDR3 contains 14 residues. Germline V CDR1 and CDR2: KGHSH, LQKENI. Trimming pared 6 bases from V and 9 bases from J, leaving 15 bases between. CDR3 DNA: TGTGCCAGCTCCCAAGGAGGCAGGGGTTCACCCCTCCACTTT. The encoded protein is CASSQGGRGSPLHF.

The chain has TRBV27 and TRBJ1-1, with 7 nucleotides matching TRBD1. V shed 8 bases, J shed 1 base, and the junction held 7 bases outside the gene matches. Germline V gene sequence: CDR1 MNHEY, CDR2 SMNVEV (reference sequence). CDR3 length: 14 amino acids. This chain's CDR3 is CASGVGTANTEAFF. CDR3 DNA: TGTGCCAGCGGGGTCGGGACAGCGAACACTGAAGCTTTCTTT.

The V gene is TRBV6-5, the J gene TRBJ1-3; 9 bases map to TRBD1. From germline, CDR1 is MNHEY and CDR2 SVGAGI. The CDR3 sequence is 14 residues long. V gave up 5 bases and J gave up 7 bases; unmatched junction bases: 6. CDR3 nucleotide sequence: TGTGCCAGCAGTGACGGACAGGGGTGGAACACCATATATTTT. Protein: CASSDGQGWNTIYF.